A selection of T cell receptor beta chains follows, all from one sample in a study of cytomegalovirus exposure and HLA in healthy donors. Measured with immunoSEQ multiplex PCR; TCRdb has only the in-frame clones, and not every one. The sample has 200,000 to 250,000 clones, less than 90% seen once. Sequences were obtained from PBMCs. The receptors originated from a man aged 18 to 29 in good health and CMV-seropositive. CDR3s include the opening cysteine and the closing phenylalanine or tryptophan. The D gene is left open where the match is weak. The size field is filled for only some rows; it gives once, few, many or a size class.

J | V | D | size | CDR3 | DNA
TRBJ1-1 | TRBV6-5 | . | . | CASSYSTFGGEAFF | TGTGCCAGCAGTTACTCAACCTTCGGCGGGGAAGCTTTCTTT
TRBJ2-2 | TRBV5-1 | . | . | CASSLSTGHTGELFF | TGCGCCAGCAGCTTGTCTACGGGGCACACCGGGGAGCTGTTTTTT
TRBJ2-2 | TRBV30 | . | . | CAWSVWDTGELFF | TGTGCCTGGAGTGTATGGGACACCGGGGAGCTGTTTTTT
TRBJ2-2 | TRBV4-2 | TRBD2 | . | CASSSPSGRAGTGELFF | TGTGCCAGCAGCTCTCCGAGCGGGAGGGCCGGCACCGGGGAGCTGTTTTTT
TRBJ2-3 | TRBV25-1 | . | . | CASSEPRNTDTQYF | TGTGCCAGCAGTGAACCCAGGAACACAGATACGCAGTATTTT
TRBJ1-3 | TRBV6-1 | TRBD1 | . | CASSGARTGARDTIYF | TGTGCCAGCAGTGGAGCACGGACAGGAGCAAGGGACACCATATATTTT
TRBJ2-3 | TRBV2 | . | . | CASRPVDTQYF | TGTGCCAGCAGACCGGTGGATACGCAGTATTTT
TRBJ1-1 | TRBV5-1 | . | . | CASSVGDMNTEAFF | TGCGCCAGCAGCGTGGGGGATATGAACACTGAAGCTTTCTTT
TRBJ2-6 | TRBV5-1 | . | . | CASSLGAGSGANVLTF | TGCGCCAGCAGCTTGGGCGCAGGGTCTGGGGCCAACGTCCTGACTTTC
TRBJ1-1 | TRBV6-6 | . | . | CASSYNPWAEAFF | TGTGCCAGCAGTTACAATCCGTGGGCTGAAGCTTTCTTT
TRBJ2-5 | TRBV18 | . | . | CASSPRDTLSYQETQYF | TGTGCCAGCTCACCACGGGACACCCTATCGTACCAAGAGACCCAGTACTTC
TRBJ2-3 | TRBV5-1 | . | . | CASSWGTGGSDTQYF | TGCGCCAGCAGCTGGGGCACAGGCGGTTCGGATACGCAGTATTTT
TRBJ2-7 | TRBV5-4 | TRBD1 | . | CASSSPTGGIGVYEQYF | TGTGCCAGCAGCTCCCCGACAGGGGGCATCGGAGTGTACGAGCAGTACTTC
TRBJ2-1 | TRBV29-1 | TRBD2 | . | CSVGTSGDYNEQFF | TGCAGCGTTGGGACTAGCGGTGACTACAATGAGCAGTTCTTC
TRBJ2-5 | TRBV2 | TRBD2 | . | CASETSGLAGTQYF | TGTGCCAGTGAAACATCAGGACTAGCGGGAACCCAGTACTTC
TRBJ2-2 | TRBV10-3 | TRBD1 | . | CAISEGTGGSTGELFF | TGTGCCATCAGTGAGGGAACAGGGGGATCGACCGGGGAGCTGTTTTTT
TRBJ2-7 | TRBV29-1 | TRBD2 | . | CSVETGTSVSYEQYF | TGCAGCGTTGAAACCGGGACTAGCGTGTCCTACGAGCAGTACTTC
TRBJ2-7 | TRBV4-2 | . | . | CASSQDYLAHKVYEQYF | TGTGCCAGCAGCCAAGACTACTTAGCGCATAAAGTCTACGAGCAGTACTTC
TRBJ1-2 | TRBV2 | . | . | CASSGGLGYTF | TGTGCCAGCAGTGGCGGACTTGGCTACACCTTC
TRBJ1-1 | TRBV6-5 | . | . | CASTPPGPGTEAFF | TGTGCCAGCACCCCCCCAGGGCCGGGCACTGAAGCTTTCTTT
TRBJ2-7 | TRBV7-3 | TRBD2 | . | CASSPGGIAAEQYF | TGTGCCAGCAGCCCGGGGGGGATAGCGGCCGAGCAGTACTTC
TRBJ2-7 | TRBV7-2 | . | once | CASSAGGIEQYF | TGTGCCAGCAGCGCAGGCGGGATCGAGCAGTACTTC
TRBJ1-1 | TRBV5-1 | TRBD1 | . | CASSSQEDRGRTEAFF | TGCGCCAGCAGCTCTCAAGAGGACAGGGGAAGGACTGAAGCTTTCTTT
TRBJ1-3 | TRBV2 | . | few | CASIMDMRNTIYF | TGTGCCAGCATTATGGACATGAGAAACACCATATATTTT
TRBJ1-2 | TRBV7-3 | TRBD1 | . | CASSRRDSPSKTF | TGTGCCAGCAGCCGCCGGGACAGCCCGTCTAAGACCTTC
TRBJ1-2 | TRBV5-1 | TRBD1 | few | CASFMTGSGYTF | TGCGCCAGCTTTATGACAGGGAGTGGCTACACCTTC
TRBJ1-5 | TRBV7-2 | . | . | CASSSGLNQPQHF | TGTGCCAGCAGCTCGGGACTAAATCAGCCCCAGCATTTT
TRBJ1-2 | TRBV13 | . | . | CASSQEDKLGYTF | TGTGCCAGCAGCCAGGAAGACAAGTTGGGCTACACCTTC
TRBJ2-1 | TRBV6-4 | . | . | CASSDSPGWENPSYNEQFF | TGTGCCAGCAGTGACTCCCCGGGGTGGGAGAATCCCTCCTACAATGAGCAGTTCTTC
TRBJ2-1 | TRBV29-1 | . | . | CTALAAKYNEQFF | TGCACAGCGTTGGCGGCTAAGTACAATGAGCAGTTCTTC
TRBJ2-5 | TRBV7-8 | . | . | CASSLGWGRETQYF | TGTGCCAGCAGCTTAGGTTGGGGGCGCGAGACCCAGTACTTC
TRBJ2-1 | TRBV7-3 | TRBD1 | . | CASSLWTGEEQFF | TGTGCCAGCAGCCTATGGACAGGGGAGGAGCAGTTCTTC
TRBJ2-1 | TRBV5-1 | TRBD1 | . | CASSSHRGNNEQFF | TGCGCCAGCAGCTCGCACAGGGGCAACAATGAGCAGTTCTTC
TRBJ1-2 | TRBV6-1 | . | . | CASSEGGRAYYGYTF | TGTGCCAGCAGTGAAGGAGGGAGGGCTTACTATGGCTACACCTTC
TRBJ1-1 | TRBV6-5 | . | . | CASSLGQGNTEAFF | TGTGCCAGCAGTTTGGGGCAGGGAAACACTGAAGCTTTCTTT
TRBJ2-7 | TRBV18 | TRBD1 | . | CASSDVVSAGGTYEQYF | TGTGCCAGCTCAGACGTGGTGTCTGCAGGGGGTACCTACGAGCAGTACTTC
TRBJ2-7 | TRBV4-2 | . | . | CASSQDIPYEQYF | TGTGCCAGCAGCCAAGATATTCCCTACGAGCAGTACTTC
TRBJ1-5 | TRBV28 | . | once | CASKNSGRGNQPQHF | TGTGCCAGCAAGAACAGTGGTAGGGGCAATCAGCCCCAGCATTTT
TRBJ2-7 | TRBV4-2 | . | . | CASSQEWGPYEQYF | TGTGCCAGCAGCCAAGAATGGGGCCCATACGAGCAGTACTTC
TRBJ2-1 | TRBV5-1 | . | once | CASSLGDQEQFF | TGCGCCAGCAGCTTGGGGGACCAAGAGCAGTTCTTC
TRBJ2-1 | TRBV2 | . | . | CASSLGGDSPSYNEQFF | TGTGCCAGCTCCCTAGGAGGGGACAGCCCCTCCTACAATGAGCAGTTCTTC
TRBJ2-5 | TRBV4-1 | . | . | CASSQFGGETQYF | TGCGCCAGCAGCCAATTTGGTGGGGAGACCCAGTACTTC
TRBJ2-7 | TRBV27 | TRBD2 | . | CASSASGGSYEQYF | TGTGCCAGCAGCGCTAGCGGGGGCTCCTACGAGCAGTACTTC
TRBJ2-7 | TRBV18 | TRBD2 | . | CASSPTLAGRYEQYF | TGTGCCAGCTCACCGACACTAGCGGGAAGGTACGAGCAGTACTTC
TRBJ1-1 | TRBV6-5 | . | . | CASSYSSAAHRTEAFF | TGTGCCAGCAGTTACTCATCGGCCGCTCACCGAACTGAAGCTTTCTTT
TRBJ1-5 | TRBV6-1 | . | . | CASSEAGNQPQHF | TGTGCCAGCAGTGAAGCTGGGAATCAGCCCCAGCATTTT
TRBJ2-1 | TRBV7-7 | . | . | CASSPRSSASPYNEQFF | TGTGCCAGCAGCCCCCGTAGTAGCGCGAGTCCCTACAATGAGCAGTTCTTC
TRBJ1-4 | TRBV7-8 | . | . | CASSFRTVGEKLFF | TGTGCCAGCAGCTTTAGAACAGTGGGCGAAAAACTGTTTTTT
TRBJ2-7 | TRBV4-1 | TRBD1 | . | CASSPGQSYEQYF | TGCGCCAGCAGCCCGGGACAGTCCTACGAGCAGTACTTC
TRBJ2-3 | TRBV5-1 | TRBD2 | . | CASRSLRETTDTQYF | TGCGCCAGCAGATCCTTGCGGGAGACCACAGATACGCAGTATTTT
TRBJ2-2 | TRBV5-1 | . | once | CASSNGTRNTGELFF | TGCGCCAGCAGCAACGGGACACGGAACACCGGGGAGCTGTTTTTT
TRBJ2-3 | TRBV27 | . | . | CASMGRPKITQYF | TGTGCCAGCATGGGCCGCCCAAAGATCACGCAGTATTTT
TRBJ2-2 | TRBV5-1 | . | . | CASSLGTVTGELFF | TGCGCCAGCAGCTTGGGGACAGTCACCGGGGAGCTGTTTTTT
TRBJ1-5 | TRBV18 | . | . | CASSPEGVSNQPQHF | TGTGCCAGCTCACCAGAAGGGGTGAGCAATCAGCCCCAGCATTTT
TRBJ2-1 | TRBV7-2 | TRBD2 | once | CASSLGLAVLYNEQFF | TGTGCCAGCAGCTTGGGACTAGCGGTTCTGTACAATGAGCAGTTCTTC